Shown below are 22 T cell receptor beta chains from a single sample sequenced in a study of blood T cell repertoires in COVID-19. Produced via immunoSEQ multiplex PCR; TCRdb's table is partial and in-frame only. The sample has 25,000 to 40,000 clones; 85% are singletons. Sample: peripheral blood. The origin of the receptors is a woman aged 55-70 years with active COVID-19.

The chain recombines TRBV28 with TRBJ2-1, with 8 positions matching TRBD2. Unmatched junction bases numbered 10, after V lost 2 bases and J lost 10 bases. Germline CDR1 is MDHEN and CDR2 is SYDVKM. This CDR3 is built from 15 residues. For the CDR3, the DNA is TGTGCCAGCAGTTTAATGGGTAGCGGGGCCTTAGAGCAGTTCTTC. This codes for CASSLMGSGALEQFF.

This clone is medium-sized by share. This rearrangement joins TRBV2 to TRBJ1-1; TRBD1 matches at 9 bases. The V gene's germline CDR1 is SNHLY and CDR2 FYNNEI. CDR3 size: 15 residues. The J segment lost 5 bases and the V segment lost 6 bases, leaving 10 bases of the junction unmatched. The CDR3 is CASRDVQGARTEAFF. The CDR3 DNA sequence: TGTGCCAGCAGGGACGTACAGGGGGCGCGGACTGAAGCTTTCTTT.

V and J are TRBV7-3 and TRBJ2-1, with D tentatively TRBD1 (6 bases). CDR1 and CDR2 from the germline V gene are SGHTA and FQGTGA. The CDR3 covers 14 residues. Trimming took off 1 base at V and 5 bases at J, with 9 bases between the two ends. CDR3 sequence: CASSLNTGHNEQFF. In nucleotides, the CDR3 is TGTGCCAGCAGCTTAAATACAGGGCACAATGAGCAGTTCTTC.

The V call is TRBV5-1, the J call TRBJ2-5, with TRBD2 as a possible D gene (7 bases). The CDR3 length is 14 residues. V lost 5 bases to trimming and J lost 5 bases, with 16 bases between them. Germline V gene sequence: CDR1 SGHRS, CDR2 YFSETQ. The CDR3 reads CASSPNREGETQYF. CDR3 sequence (DNA): TGCGCCAGCAGTCCAAACAGGGAGGGGGAGACCCAGTACTTC.

This clone was found once. The J gene is TRBJ1-5, the V gene TRBV9, with D perhaps matching TRBD1 (5 bases). CDR1 and CDR2 (germline): SGDLS, YYNGEE. The CDR3 is 15 residues long. The germline V and J ends were trimmed by 1 base and 4 bases, with 12 bases remaining between them. CDR3 DNA: TGTGCCAGCAGCGTAAGTAGCGGGGCGAATCAGCCCCAGCATTTT. As protein: CASSVSSGANQPQHF.

V and J are TRBV11-2 and TRBJ1-3; D is possibly TRBD1 (6 bases). CDR3 length: 14 residues. Germline CDR1 and CDR2: SGHAT and FQNNGV. V was trimmed by 5 bases and J by 2 bases, leaving 10 bases between them. CDR3 sequence (DNA): TGTGCCAGCAGCAAAGGGACACCTGGAAACACCATATATTTT. Its protein product is CASSKGTPGNTIYF.

J is TRBJ1-4 and V is TRBV7-8, with TRBD1 matching 8 bases. The germline V gene encodes CDR1 SGHVS and CDR2 FQNEAQ. After removal of 6 bases from V and 2 bases from J, the junction contained 8 bases not matched to a gene. This CDR3 is 16 amino acids long. The CDR3 loop is CASRSNRGMTNEKLFF. The CDR3 coding sequence is TGTGCCAGCAGATCTAACAGGGGGATGACTAATGAAAAACTGTTTTTT.

On this clone itself: This CDR3 is also generated by other DNA sequences in the sample. The chain uses TRBV28 and TRBJ2-3; D might be TRBD2 (6 bases). The V gene lost 3 bases and the J gene lost 3 bases, with 7 bases spanning the gap. The CDR3 runs to 13 residues. Per the germline V gene, CDR1 is MDHEN and CDR2 is SYDVKM. This CDR3 reads CASSLAGTDTQYF. The CDR3 DNA is TGTGCCAGCAGTTTGGCGGGAACAGATACGCAGTATTTT.

About this clone: The same CDR3 is also encoded by other DNA sequences in this sample. The chain joins TRBV14 to TRBJ1-2; no definite D call. This CDR3 region has 13 residues. The ends were cut back, 2 bases at V and 2 bases at J, with 6 bases in the middle. Germline V gene data show CDR1 as SGHDN and CDR2 as FVKESK. The CDR3 region is CASSQQVNYGYTF. The CDR3 nucleotides are TGTGCCAGCAGCCAACAGGTGAACTATGGCTACACCTTC.

The rearrangement links TRBV7-2 to TRBJ2-7, with D perhaps TRBD1 (5 bases). V lost 3 bases and J 1 base, leaving 13 bases between the germline ends. Germline CDR1 SGHTA, CDR2 FQGNSA. The CDR3 loop spans 15 amino acids. The CDR3 sequence is CASSLGPGPSYEQYF. The CDR3 DNA follows: TGTGCCAGCAGCTTGGGGCCAGGGCCTTCCTACGAGCAGTACTTC.

V usage is TRBV4-2 and J usage is TRBJ2-3, with a weak D call TRBD2 (7 bases). This CDR3 comprises 17 residues. V dropped 1 base and J dropped 1 base, with 15 bases sitting between them. From germline, CDR1 is LGHNA and CDR2 YNFKEQ. This CDR3 is CASSQVGGGGRTDTQYF. The CDR3 DNA is TGTGCCAGCAGCCAAGTGGGAGGGGGGGGCCGCACAGATACGCAGTATTTT.

CDR3 residues: CASSEPRELNTEAFF. The CDR3 DNA follows: TGTGCCAGCAGTGAACCCCGCGAGTTGAACACTGAAGCTTTCTTT. The chain uses TRBV2 and TRBJ1-1; D is undetermined. The CDR3 has 15 residues. Germline V gene lookup returns CDR1 SNHLY and CDR2 FYNNEI. The V and J ends lost 2 bases and 0 bases respectively, with 10 bases between them.

The chain links TRBV6-5 to TRBJ2-1, with D possibly matching TRBD2 (6 bases). The CDR3 consists of 14 residues. CDR1 and CDR2 from the germline V gene are MNHEY and SVGAGI. The CDR3 protein is CAAGSVSSYNEQFF. Here the CDR3 DNA reads TGTGCGGCGGGGAGTGTTAGCTCCTACAATGAGCAGTTCTTC.

This chain uses TRBV6-5 with TRBJ2-3; D not certain. V dropped 7 bases and J dropped 6 bases, with 11 bases sitting between them. CDR1 is MNHEY and CDR2 is SVGAGI in the germline V gene. The CDR3 sequence is 12 residues long. The CDR3 DNA sequence: TGTGCCAGCAACCTCTGGGCGGATACGCAGTATTTT. Translated, it gives CASNLWADTQYF.

The CDR3 DNA reads TGTGCCAGCAGTTTAGCCCGGGGTCAGCCCCAGCATTTT. It codes for CASSLARGQPQHF. V gene TRBV12-3 or TRBV12-4 combines with J gene TRBJ1-5; D uncertain. The CDR3 loop spans 13 amino acids. The V end lost 0 bases, the J end lost 6 bases, and 6 bases lay between the germline ends.

The V call is TRBV11-2, the J call TRBJ2-7, with 7 nucleotides matching TRBD2. Germline V CDR1 and CDR2: SGHAT, FQNNGV. V dropped 1 base and J dropped 2; count of bases not matched to a gene: 5. The CDR3 has 15 residues. CDR3: CASSLAGGSAYEQYF. The CDR3 DNA follows: TGTGCCAGCAGCTTAGCGGGCGGGAGTGCCTACGAGCAGTACTTC.

The chain carries TRBV28 and TRBJ2-7; TRBD2 is a possible D gene (7 bases). The CDR3 totals 16 residues. V dropped 5 bases and J dropped 2 bases, with 19 bases sitting between them. Germline loops: CDR1 MDHEN, CDR2 SYDVKM. CDR3 sequence (DNA): TGTGCCAGCAGTAGCGGAGGGGGGGAGGTCCCCTACGAGCAGTACTTC. Protein product: CASSSGGGEVPYEQYF.

The chain is built from TRBV19 and TRBJ1-1; D is uncertain. The CDR3 covers 13 residues. Germline V gene sequence: CDR1 LNHDA, CDR2 SQIVND (reference sequence). The V gene lost 5 bases and the J gene lost 1 base, with 8 bases spanning the gap. The CDR3 protein is CASSFQSNTEAFF. CDR3 nucleotides: TGTGCCAGTAGTTTCCAATCGAACACTGAAGCTTTCTTT.

The chain employs TRBV7-9 and TRBJ1-5, with TRBD1 identical over 10 bases. CDR3 length: 17 amino acids. From germline, CDR1 is SEHNR and CDR2 FQNEAQ (reference sequence). Trimming cost V 3 bases and J 0 bases; bases outside gene matches: 5. This chain's CDR3 is CASSFRRDRGSNQPQHF. The CDR3, as DNA: TGTGCCAGCAGCTTTAGAAGGGACAGGGGTAGCAATCAGCCCCAGCATTTT.

In this sample, this clone turned up a few times. The chain recombines TRBV11-2 with TRBJ2-2; tentatively, D is TRBD1 (7 bases). The CDR3 runs to 17 residues. V was pared by 5 bases and J by 0 bases, with 16 bases between. The germline V gene encodes CDR1 SGHAT and CDR2 FQNNGV. The CDR3 region has the DNA TGTGCCAGCAGCCAAGGGGCGGGGACAGCGAACACCGGGGAGCTGTTTTTT. It codes for CASSQGAGTANTGELFF. Full variable domain (outside the CDR3, taken from reference TRBV11-2 and TRBJ2-2): EAGVAQSPRYKIIEKRQSVAFWCNPISGHATLYWYQQILGQGPKLLIQFQNNGVVDDSQLPKDRFSAERLKGVDSTLKIQPAKLEDSAVYLCASSQGAGTANTGELFFGEGSRLTVL.

This rearrangement joins TRBV28 to TRBJ2-3; D is possibly TRBD2 (6 bases). V lost 2 bases, J lost 3 bases, and 12 bases lay in between. This CDR3 comprises 15 residues. The germline V gene has CDR1 MDHEN and CDR2 SYDVKM. CDR3 residues: CASSLAGFNTDTQYF. In DNA form, the CDR3 reads TGTGCCAGCAGTTTAGCGGGGTTTAATACAGATACGCAGTATTTT. The entire variable domain, with the rest obtained from reference TRBV28 and TRBJ2-3, is as follows: DVKVTQSSRYLVKRTGEKVFLECVQDMDHENMFWYRQDPGLGLRLIYFSYDVKMKEKGDIPEGYSVSREKKERFSLILESASTNQTSMYLCASSLAGFNTDTQYFGPGTRLTVL.

The CDR3 protein is CASSSAGTQPPWGYNEQFF. The CDR3 DNA sequence: TGTGCCAGCTCGTCCGCCGGGACTCAACCGCCATGGGGATACAATGAGCAGTTCTTC. The chain uses TRBV18 and TRBJ2-1, with D maybe TRBD2 (6 bases). There are 19 residues in the CDR3. The V end was cut by 6 bases, the J end by 4 bases, with 28 bases between. Germline CDR1 and CDR2: KGHSH and LQKENI. The whole variable domain, remainder taken from reference TRBV18 and TRBJ2-1, is NAGVMQNPRHLVRRRGQEARLRCSPMKGHSHVYWYRQLPEEGLKFMVYLQKENIIDESGMPKERFSAEFPKEGPSILRIQQVVRGDSAAYFCASSSAGTQPPWGYNEQFFGPGTRLTVL.